Below, one T cell receptor beta chain is given with its context. This CDR3 is 15 amino acids long. The germline CDR1 and CDR2 sequences are SGHTS and YDEGEE. The data were taken from a study of monozygotic twins with inflammatory bowel disease. Input per TCR library consisted of roughly 4,000 ng of total RNA. TCRdb re-called the 5' RACE reads, yielding one record per CDR3 amino acid sequence without DNA. Its clone listing holds 150,000 or so distinct CDR3 sequences. Sequencing was done on a sample of blood. This receptor was identified in a human donor with ulcerative colitis or Crohn's disease, or a healthy co-twin of an affected twin (not recorded which). The chain employs TRBV5-8 and TRBJ2-1; there is no DNA to check the TCRdb D call of TRBD1. The CDR3 region is CASSPGQAIYNEQFF.